This is a list of T cell receptor beta chains from one sample in a study of T cell changes during pregnancy in multiple sclerosis. Repertoires were generated with immunoSEQ multiplex PCR, while TCRdb's copy carries only in-frame clones and drops some. The table records roughly 80,000 clones, 90% to 95% of them present only once. The specimen was peripheral blood, collected after pregnancy. These receptors were taken from a female donor in good health, enrolled as a control in a pregnancy study. The CDR3 runs from the conserved cysteine through the conserved F or W. D genes are given only for firm matches.

D gene	V gene	CDR3 protein
-	TRBV5-1	CASSPVNNYGYTF
-	TRBV27	CASSDPASGIYEQYF
TRBD1	TRBV7-2	CASSGGTGVVYGYTF
TRBD2	TRBV30	CAWNRAGGGRETQYF
TRBD2	TRBV4-1	CASSQGGGRGYEQYF
-	TRBV4-1	CASSQDRGGVNEKLFF
-	TRBV18	CASSTSGSSEWETQYF
-	TRBV27	CASSLTADWLNTEAFF
TRBD1	TRBV5-1	CASNPDRVKVTGELFF
-	TRBV7-8	CASSLGGRNSNQPQHF
-	TRBV7-3	CASSLGSAGETQYF
TRBD2	TRBV28	CASSWELAGGADTQYF
-	TRBV5-6	CASSRGWTTGNTIYF
TRBD2	TRBV27	CASSFRTSAAGELFF
TRBD1	TRBV5-6	CASSPTTTGEYQETQYF
-	TRBV19	CASSIRTVTDTQYF
TRBD1	TRBV7-8	CASSLGYRGPRNTEAFF
TRBD2	TRBV29-1	CSVEGTSGVWAQYF
TRBD1	TRBV11-2	CASSLVGTGGSPLHF
TRBD2	TRBV7-2	CASSLAGGRAAEQYF
-	TRBV6-5	CASSRTFSYEQYF
-	TRBV4-1	CASSLRLGSNYGYTF
-	TRBV4-1	CASSQERGTVKETQYF
-	TRBV7-8	CASSPGGIQGREQYF
TRBD1	TRBV6-1	CASTGQVF
TRBD2	TRBV5-1	CASRKPGLAGYEQFF
-	TRBV5-4	CASSPQGRVGYTF